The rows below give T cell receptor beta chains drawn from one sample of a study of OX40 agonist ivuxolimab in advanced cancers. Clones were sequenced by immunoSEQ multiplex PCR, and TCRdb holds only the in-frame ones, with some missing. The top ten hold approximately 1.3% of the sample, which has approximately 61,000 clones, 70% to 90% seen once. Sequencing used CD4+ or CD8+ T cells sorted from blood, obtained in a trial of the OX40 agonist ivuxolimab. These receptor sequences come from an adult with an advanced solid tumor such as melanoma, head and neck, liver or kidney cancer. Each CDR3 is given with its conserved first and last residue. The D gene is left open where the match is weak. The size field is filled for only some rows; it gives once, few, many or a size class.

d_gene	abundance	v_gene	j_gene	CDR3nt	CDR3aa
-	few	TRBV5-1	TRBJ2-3	TGCGCCAGCAGCTTCATGGGGGCCGGATCAGATACGCAGTATTTT	CASSFMGAGSDTQYF
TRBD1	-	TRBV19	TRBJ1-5	TGTGCCAGTAGTATAGGAAGTAGGACAGGGGGCGAACTAAGCAATCAGCCCCAGCATTTT	CASSIGSRTGGELSNQPQHF
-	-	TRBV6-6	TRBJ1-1	TGTGCCAGCAGTCGCCCCGACATCGGGAACACTGAAGCTTTCTTT	CASSRPDIGNTEAFF
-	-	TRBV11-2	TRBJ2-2	TGTGCCAGCAGCTTAGCTGGCGGGGAGCTGTTTTTT	CASSLAGGELFF
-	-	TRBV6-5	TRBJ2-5	TGTGCCAGCAGTTACTCGATGACAGCAGAGACCCAGTACTTC	CASSYSMTAETQYF
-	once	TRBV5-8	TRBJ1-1	TGTGCCAGCAGCATTCCGGGGGGGATGTACACTGAAGCTTTCTTT	CASSIPGGMYTEAFF
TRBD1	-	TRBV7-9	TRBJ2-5	TGTGCCAGCAGTTGGGGGACAGGGGGAGAGACCCAGTACTTC	CASSWGTGGETQYF
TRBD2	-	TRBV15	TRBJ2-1	TGTGCCACCAGCAGAGATCATACTAGCGCGTGGGACAATGAGCAGTTCTTC	CATSRDHTSAWDNEQFF
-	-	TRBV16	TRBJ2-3	TGTGCCAGCAGCGGCGGGGGCCTCAGCACAGATACGCAGTATTTT	CASSGGGLSTDTQYF
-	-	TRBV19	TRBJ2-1	TGTGCCAGTCAGTCCAGGAGGAACACCTACAATGAGCAGTTCTTC	CASQSRRNTYNEQFF
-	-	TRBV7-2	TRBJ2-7	TGTGCCAGCAGCTTAGTGGCCAGCTCCTACGAGCAGTACTTC	CASSLVASSYEQYF
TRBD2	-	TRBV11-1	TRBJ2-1	TGTGCCAGTAGTCCTAGCGGGACCAGAAATGAGCAGTTCTTC	CASSPSGTRNEQFF
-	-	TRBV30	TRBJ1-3	TGTGCCTGGAGTGGGGGGAGCTCTGGAAACACCATATATTTT	CAWSGGSSGNTIYF
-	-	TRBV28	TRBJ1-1	TGTGCCAGCAGTTGGGACGGTTTGGACACTGAAGCTTTCTTT	CASSWDGLDTEAFF
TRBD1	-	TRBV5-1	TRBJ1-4	TGCGCCAGCAGCTTACAGGGGGCCTCTAATGAAAAACTGTTTTTT	CASSLQGASNEKLFF
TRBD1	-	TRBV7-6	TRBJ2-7	TGTGCCAGCAGCCCCCAGGGGGCGCTGGTATACGAGCAGTACTTC	CASSPQGALVYEQYF
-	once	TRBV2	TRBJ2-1	TGTGCCAGCAAAGAAACGGGACTTGACTCCTACAATGAGCAGTTCTTC	CASKETGLDSYNEQFF
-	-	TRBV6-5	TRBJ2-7	TGTGCCAGCAGTTACTTGCAGGGCGAGCAGTACTTC	CASSYLQGEQYF
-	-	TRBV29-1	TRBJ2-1	TGCAGCACTGAAAGGGGCCGAGAATCCTACAATGAGCAGTTCTTC	CSTERGRESYNEQFF
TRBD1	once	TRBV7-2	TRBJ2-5	TGTGCCAGCAGCTACGACGGTGTGACAGGGGCAAGGGAGCAGTACTTC	CASSYDGVTGAREQYF
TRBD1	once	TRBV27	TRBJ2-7	TGTGCCAGCAGTTTCTCCACCCGGGACAGCCAATTGTACTACGAGCAGTACTTC	CASSFSTRDSQLYYEQYF
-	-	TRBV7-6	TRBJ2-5	TGTGCCAGCAGCTTAGCAGATAGTATCGGAGAGACCCAGTACTTC	CASSLADSIGETQYF
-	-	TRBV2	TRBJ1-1	TGTGCCAGCAGGGAAAATGGAGCTTTCTTT	CASRENGAFF
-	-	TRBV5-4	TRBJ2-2	TGTGCCAGCAGCCTCTGGACAGCGAACACCGGGGAGCTGTTTTTT	CASSLWTANTGELFF
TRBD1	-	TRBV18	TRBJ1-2	TGTGCCAGCTCACCACCCACCCGGACAGGGGGGGCTGGTGACTATGGCTACACCTTC	CASSPPTRTGGAGDYGYTF
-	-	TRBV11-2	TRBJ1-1	TGTGCCAGCAGCTGGGGAAGAAACACTGAAGCTTTCTTT	CASSWGRNTEAFF
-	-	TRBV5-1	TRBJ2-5	TGCGCCAGCAGCACAATGATACAAGACGGACAAGAGACCCAGTACTTC	CASSTMIQDGQETQYF
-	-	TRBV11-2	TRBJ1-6	TGTGCCAGCAGCTTTCCGGGACAACTTTCACCCCTCCACTTT	CASSFPGQLSPLHF
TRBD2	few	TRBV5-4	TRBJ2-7	TGTGCCAGCAGTCCCGGGACTAGCATCTACGAGCAGTACTTC	CASSPGTSIYEQYF
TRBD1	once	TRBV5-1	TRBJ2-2	TGCGCCAGCAGTGGACAGGGGGCCGGCACCGGGGAGCTGTTTTTT	CASSGQGAGTGELFF
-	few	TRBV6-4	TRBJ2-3	TGTGCCAGCAGTGACAATTGGGCGGGTACGCAGTATTTT	CASSDNWAGTQYF
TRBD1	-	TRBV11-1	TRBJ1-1	TGTGCCAGCAGCTTAGGGGACAGGTCTACTGAAGCTTTCTTT	CASSLGDRSTEAFF